The TCR beta chain under discussion was sequenced for a study of monozygotic twins with inflammatory bowel disease. Across eight separate reactions for each sample, cDNA was made. From its re-call of the 5' RACE reads, TCRdb lists each CDR3 protein once, without DNA. This table lists roughly 90,000 distinct CDR3 sequences. Study-level points and caveats: Versus healthy twins, IBD patients showed fewer clonotypes shared with others, especially with disease activity.

On this clonotype: The antigen is not known.

Germline assignment: CDR1 SEHNR and CDR2 FQNEAQ (reference sequence). The CDR3 is made up of 12 amino acids. The TCR was taken from a human donor with ulcerative colitis or Crohn's disease, or a healthy co-twin of an affected twin (not recorded which). J is TRBJ2-7 and V is TRBV7-9. What was sequenced was blood. CDR3 protein: CASSPDADEQYF.